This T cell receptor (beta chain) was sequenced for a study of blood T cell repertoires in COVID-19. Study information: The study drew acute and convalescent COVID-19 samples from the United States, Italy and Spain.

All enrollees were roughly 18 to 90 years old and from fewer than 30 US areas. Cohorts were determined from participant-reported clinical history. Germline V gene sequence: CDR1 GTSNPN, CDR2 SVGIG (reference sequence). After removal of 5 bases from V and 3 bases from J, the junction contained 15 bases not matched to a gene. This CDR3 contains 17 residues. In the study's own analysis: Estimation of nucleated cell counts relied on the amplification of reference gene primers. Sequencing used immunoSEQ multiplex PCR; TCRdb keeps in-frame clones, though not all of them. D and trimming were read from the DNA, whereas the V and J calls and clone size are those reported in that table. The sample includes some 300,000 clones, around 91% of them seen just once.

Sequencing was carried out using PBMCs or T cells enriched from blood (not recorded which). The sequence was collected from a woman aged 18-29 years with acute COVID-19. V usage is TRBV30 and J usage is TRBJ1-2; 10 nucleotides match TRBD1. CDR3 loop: CAWFRGQGFLLHYGYTF. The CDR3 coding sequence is TGTGCCTGGTTCCGGGGACAGGGGTTTCTCCTCCACTATGGCTACACCTTC.